This record covers a single TCR beta chain. Its antigen is not identified. These data are taken from a study of somatic mutations in cytotoxic T cells in rheumatoid arthritis. At the level of the study: Prior to any treatment and right after diagnosis, patient blood (under 31 ml EDTA) was drawn.

The CDR3 sequence is 14 residues long. V was pared by 4 bases and J by 2 bases, with 4 bases of the junction left unmatched. CDR1 SGHAT and CDR2 FQNNGV come from the germline V gene. Assay: immunoSEQ multiplex PCR; the TCRdb copy retains only in-frame clones and omits some. The sample carries about 11,000 clones, approximately 80% recorded once. Study-level results: There were 8 of 65 patients in whom the largest CD8+ clone exceeded 20% of CD8+ cells. There was no knowledge of the antigen targets of the expanded CD8+ clones.

This chain joins TRBV11-2 and TRBJ1-2; 7 nucleotides line up with TRBD1. Sequenced material: CD8+ T cells sorted from blood. The TCR comes from a woman aged 55 to 70 with rheumatoid arthritis. CDR3 DNA: TGTGCCAGCAGCTCAGGGACAGACAACTATGGCTACACCTTC. It yields the protein CASSSGTDNYGYTF. The full variable domain, its missing parts supplied by reference TRBV11-2 and TRBJ1-2, is EAGVAQSPRYKIIEKRQSVAFWCNPISGHATLYWYQQILGQGPKLLIQFQNNGVVDDSQLPKDRFSAERLKGVDSTLKIQPAKLEDSAVYLCASSSGTDNYGYTFGSGTRLTVV.